This T cell receptor (beta chain) originates from a study of blood T cell repertoires in COVID-19. Whole-study context: COVID-19 samples collected from the United States, Italy and Spain covered acute and convalescent phases. The analysed material was cDNA or gDNA that came from T cells, B-cell-depleted T cells, or PBMCs.

Per the original methods: Amplification of reference gene primers provided the estimated nucleated cell counts. Libraries were prepared by immunoSEQ multiplex PCR; TCRdb keeps only in-frame clonotypes and omits some of them. The DNA was the basis for D and trimming; V, J and clone size are from that table. The sample yields more than 200,000 clones, more than 85% seen once. Seattle enrolled patients during active infection and tracked them longitudinally. Sequencing used peripheral blood. This clonotype was obtained from an older woman with COVID-19, enrolled during active disease.

In DNA form, the CDR3 reads TGTGCCAGCAGCGGGAGGGTACCGAACACTGAAGCTTTCTTT. Protein: CASSGRVPNTEAFF. The chain combines TRBV9 with TRBJ1-1; D gene unclear. CDR1 is SGDLS and CDR2 is YYNGEE in the germline V gene. The CDR3 consists of 14 residues. V was clipped by 3 bases and J by 1 base, with 10 bases between them.